The clone carrying this T cell receptor (beta chain) showed up just a few times. Its cognate antigen is unknown. The sample is drawn from a study of T cell repertoires in cytomegalovirus infection. Study information: CMV infection and matching HLA type were both indicated by public TCR beta signatures.

The V segment lost 0 bases and the J segment 2 bases; nucleotides outside the gene matches: 3. CDR3 length equals 17 residues. CDR1 and CDR2 (germline): SGHAT, FQNNGV. Study-level points and caveats: CMV carriers having the relevant HLA were flagged by cumulative public TCR beta family frequency.

MiXCR, run by TCRdb on the reads, gives a single entry per CDR3 protein. The sample includes around 530,000 distinct CDR3 sequences, 26% seen only once; the top ten take less than 15%. The sample comprised PBMCs. This TCR derives from a human donor in good health (CMV status not recorded). Some clones in this sample may be carry-over from other donors' samples. The chain recombines TRBV11-2 with TRBJ2-2; 10 positions match TRBD2. CDR3 in DNA: TGTGCCAGCAGCTTAGATGGACTAGCGGCAAACACCGGGGAGCTGTTTTTT. Its translation is CASSLDGLAANTGELFF.